The next 8 T cell receptor beta chains were all read from a single sample in a study of cytomegalovirus exposure and HLA in healthy donors. The PCR made use of 60 Vbeta and 13 Jbeta primers. Method: immunoSEQ multiplex PCR; TCRdb's copy keeps in-frame clones and lacks some. The sample holds about 83,000 clones, 78% seen once. Sequencing input: PBMCs. The receptors come from a man aged 18 to 30 in good health and CMV-seropositive.

This chain uses TRBV4-1 with TRBJ2-7; D is unresolved. The CDR3 runs 16 residues. Germline CDR1 reads MGHRA; CDR2 reads YSYEKL. The V end was cut by 1 base, the J end by 2 bases, with 15 bases between. CDR3 sequence reads: CASSQVAGGLTYEQYF. In DNA form, the CDR3 reads TGCGCCAGCAGCCAAGTTGCCGGCGGTCTTACCTACGAGCAGTACTTC.

J is TRBJ2-2 and V is TRBV11-2, with 8 bases lining up with TRBD2. J was trimmed by 5 bases and V by 5 bases; bases with no gene match: 7. Germline V gives CDR1 SGHAT, CDR2 FQNNGV. This CDR3 contains 15 residues. The CDR3 DNA is TGTGCCAGCAGCGACGCGGGACTAGTAACCGGGGAGCTGTTTTTT. Translating it yields CASSDAGLVTGELFF. The full variable domain, completed using reference TRBV11-2 and TRBJ2-2, is EAGVAQSPRYKIIEKRQSVAFWCNPISGHATLYWYQQILGQGPKLLIQFQNNGVVDDSQLPKDRFSAERLKGVDSTLKIQPAKLEDSAVYLCASSDAGLVTGELFFGEGSRLTVL.

Comment on this clone: A read error may account for a junction end that differs from germline. The V gene is TRBV7-7, the J gene TRBJ2-1; D remains ambiguous. The CDR3 consists of 13 residues. From germline, CDR1 is SSHAT and CDR2 FNYEAQ (reference sequence). The CDR3 is CASSLRLTNEQFF. For the CDR3, the DNA is TGTGCTAGCAGCTTGCGGCTTACGAATGAGCAGTTCTTC.

This clone occurred once. The genes are TRBV5-1 and TRBJ2-7, with 14 bases lining up with TRBD2. The CDR3 has 15 residues. Germline V CDR1 and CDR2: SGHRS, YFSETQ. The trim removed 4 bases at V and 3 bases at J, leaving 3 bases unmatched. The CDR3 spells CASSLGTSGSYEQYF. The CDR3 region has the DNA TGCGCCAGCAGCCTCGGGACTAGCGGGAGCTACGAGCAGTACTTC.

The genes are TRBV10-3 and TRBJ2-1; TRBD2 agrees at 9 bases. J gave up 9 bases and V 10 bases, and 10 bases lay outside the gene matches. Germline V gene sequence: CDR1 ENHRY, CDR2 SYGVKD. The CDR3 spans 13 residues. CDR3 nucleotides: TGTGCCACCGGGACTAGCACCCGAGGTGAGCAGTTCTTC. Protein: CATGTSTRGEQFF.

The chain links TRBV7-8 to TRBJ2-7, with 12 bases aligning to TRBD2. The CDR3 totals 16 residues. Germline CDR1 and CDR2: SGHVS and FQNEAQ. V shed 1 base and J 5 bases; nucleotides not matched to a gene: 6. The CDR3 reads CASSLVLAGGPHEQYF. CDR3 DNA: TGTGCCAGCAGCTTAGTTCTAGCGGGAGGGCCCCACGAGCAGTACTTC.

V is TRBV4-1 and J is TRBJ2-1; 11 positions agree with TRBD2. V lost 0 bases, J lost 10 bases, and 5 bases stayed unmatched. Germline values: CDR1 MGHRA, CDR2 YSYEKL. The CDR3 has 15 amino acids. The CDR3 region is CASSQELAGEDEQFF. The CDR3 nucleotides are TGCGCCAGCAGCCAAGAACTAGCGGGAGAGGACGAGCAGTTCTTC.

As DNA, the CDR3 is TGTGCCAGCAGTCGGGACAGAGTAGCCAATCAGCCCCAGCATTTT. Translating it yields CASSRDRVANQPQHF. The chain combines TRBV28 with TRBJ1-5; 7 nucleotides match TRBD1. The CDR3 contains 15 residues. V was pared by 5 bases and J by 3 bases, with 7 bases of the junction left unmatched. CDR1 MDHEN and CDR2 SYDVKM come from the germline V gene. The whole variable domain, filled in from reference TRBV28 and TRBJ1-5, reads DVKVTQSSRYLVKRTGEKVFLECVQDMDHENMFWYRQDPGLGLRLIYFSYDVKMKEKGDIPEGYSVSREKKERFSLILESASTNQTSMYLCASSRDRVANQPQHFGDGTRLSIL.